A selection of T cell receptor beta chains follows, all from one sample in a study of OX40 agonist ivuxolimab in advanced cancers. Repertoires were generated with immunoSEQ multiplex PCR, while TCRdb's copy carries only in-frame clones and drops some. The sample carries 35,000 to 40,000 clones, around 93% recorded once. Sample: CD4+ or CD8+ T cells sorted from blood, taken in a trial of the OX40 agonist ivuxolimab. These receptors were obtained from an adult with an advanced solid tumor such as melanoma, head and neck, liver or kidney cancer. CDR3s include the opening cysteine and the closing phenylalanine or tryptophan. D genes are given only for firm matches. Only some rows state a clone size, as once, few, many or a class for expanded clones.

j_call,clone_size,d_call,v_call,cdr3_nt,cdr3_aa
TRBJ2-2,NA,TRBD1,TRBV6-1,TGTGCCACAACCCTCGGGACAGGGGGCACCGGGGAGCTGTTTTTT,CATTLGTGGTGELFF
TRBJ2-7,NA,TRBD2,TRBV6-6,TGTGCCAGCAGTTACTCTAGCGGGAGCTACGAGCAGTACTTC,CASSYSSGSYEQYF
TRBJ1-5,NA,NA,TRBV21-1,TGTGCCAGCAGCCCTAAAGTTGTCCCAGGGGGTAGTCAGCCCCAGCATTTT,CASSPKVVPGGSQPQHF
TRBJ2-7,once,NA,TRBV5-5,TGTGCCAGCAGCTTCGGGCAGCGGTTTTCCTACGAGCAGTACTTC,CASSFGQRFSYEQYF
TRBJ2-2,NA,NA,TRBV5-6,TGTGCCAGCAGCTTGGACTGGAACACCGGGGAGCTGTTTTTT,CASSLDWNTGELFF
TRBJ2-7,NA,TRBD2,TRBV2,TGTGCCAGCAGGCCGGGACTAGGGAAATACGAGCAGTACTTC,CASRPGLGKYEQYF
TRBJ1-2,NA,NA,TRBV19,TGTGCCAGTAGTATAGGCCCTAGACAGAACCGAACCTTATTAGATGGCTACACCTTC,CASSIGPRQNRTLLDGYTF
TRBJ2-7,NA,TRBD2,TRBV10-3,TGTGCCATCAGTGATAGCGGGATTAAGAACGAGCAGTACTTC,CAISDSGIKNEQYF
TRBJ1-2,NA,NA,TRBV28,TGTGCCAGCAGTGGACAGTCGTGGGGCTACACCTTC,CASSGQSWGYTF
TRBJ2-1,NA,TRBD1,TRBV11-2,TGTGCCAGCAGCCCCAGGGGGAGCCTCTCCTACAATGAGCAGTTCTTC,CASSPRGSLSYNEQFF